The clone carrying this TCR beta chain came up a few times. The antigen remains undetermined. Germline V gene data show CDR1 as LGHNA and CDR2 as YNFKEQ. The CDR3 covers 18 residues. After removal of 3 bases from V and 1 base from J, the junction contained 8 bases not matched to a gene. This sample is part of a study of response to subunit inactivated influenza vaccine. Study results and limitations: Each seasonal influenza vaccination recruits few new T cells, the authors suggested.

TCRdb itself ran the RT-PCR reads through MiXCR, one entry per CDR3 protein. The data contain hundreds of thousands of distinct CDR3 sequences, around 14% of them singletons. The sample consisted of PBMCs from blood, taken 12 days after vaccination. This TCR derives from a man between 45 and 60 years old who received an inactivated influenza vaccine. The rearrangement joins TRBV4-2 to TRBJ2-3; 12 bases are shared with TRBD2. The CDR3 coding sequence is TGTGCCAGCAGCCAGTTAACTAGCGGGGGGTCGGGCACAGATACGCAGTATTTT. The encoded protein is CASSQLTSGGSGTDTQYF.